The sample holds many counts of the clone carrying this T cell receptor (beta chain). The antigen is unknown. Unique molecular identifiers featured in how the TCRbeta library was prepared. MiXCR was run by TCRdb on the PCR reads, yielding one entry per CDR3 protein. The sample has under 850,000 distinct CDR3 sequences, around 14% seen once; the top ten hold around 0.76%. These data belong to a study of T-cell reconstitution after alpha-beta-depleted transplantation in children. Deletions cut 11 bases from V and 8 bases from J, with 21 bases between. Germline CDR1 is MDHEN and CDR2 is SYDVKM. This CDR3 region has 14 residues. Study results and limitations: It was newly produced T cells that mostly accounted for T-cell counts and diversity one year after transplant. Several hundred expanded graft clones reportedly supplied alpha-beta T cells about two months after transplant. The high TCRbeta diversity at day 60 in some patients came from surviving recipient T cells and thymic progenitors.

This material consisted of PBMCs, taken before TCRalphabeta/CD19-depleted stem cell transplant. This TCR came from a girl aged 2 to 10 with congenital amegakaryocytic thrombocytopenia, due to receive a stem cell transplant. The chain combines TRBV28 with TRBJ1-4; possible D gene TRBD1, 6 bases. The CDR3 loop is CASRLTGFREKLFF. In DNA, the CDR3 is TGTGCCTCTAGACTCACAGGGTTTAGGGAAAAACTGTTTTTT.